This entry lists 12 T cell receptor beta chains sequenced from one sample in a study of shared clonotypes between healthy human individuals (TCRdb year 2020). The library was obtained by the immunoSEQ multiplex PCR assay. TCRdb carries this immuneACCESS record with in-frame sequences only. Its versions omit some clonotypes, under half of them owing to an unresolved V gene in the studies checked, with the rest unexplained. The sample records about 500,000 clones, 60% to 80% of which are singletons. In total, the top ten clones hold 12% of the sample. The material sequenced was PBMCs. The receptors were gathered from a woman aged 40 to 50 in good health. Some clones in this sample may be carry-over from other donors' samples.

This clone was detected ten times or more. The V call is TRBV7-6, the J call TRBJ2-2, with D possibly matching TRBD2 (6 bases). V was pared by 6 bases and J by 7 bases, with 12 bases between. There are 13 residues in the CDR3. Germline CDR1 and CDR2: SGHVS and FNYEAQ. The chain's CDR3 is CASRPGGIGELFF. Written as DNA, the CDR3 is TGTGCCAGCAGACCTGGGGGGATCGGGGAGCTGTTTTTT. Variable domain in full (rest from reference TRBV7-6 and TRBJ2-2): GAGVSQSPRYKVTKRGQDVALRCDPISGHVSLYWYRQALGQGPEFLTYFNYEAQQDKSGLPNDRFSAERPEGSISTLTIQRTEQRDSAMYRCASRPGGIGELFFGEGSRLTVL.

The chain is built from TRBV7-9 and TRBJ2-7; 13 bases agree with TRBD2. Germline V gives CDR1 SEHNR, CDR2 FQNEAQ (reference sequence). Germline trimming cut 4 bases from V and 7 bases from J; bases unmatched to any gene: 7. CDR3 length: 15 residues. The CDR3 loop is CASSWSGTSGIEQYF. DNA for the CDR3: TGTGCCAGCAGCTGGTCCGGGACTAGCGGGATTGAGCAGTACTTC. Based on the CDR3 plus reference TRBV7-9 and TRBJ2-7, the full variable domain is DTGVSQNPRHKITKRGQNVTFRCDPISEHNRLYWYRQTLGQGPEFLTYFQNEAQLEKSRLLSDRFSAERPKGSFSTLEIQRTEQGDSAMYLCASSWSGTSGIEQYFGPGTRLTVT.

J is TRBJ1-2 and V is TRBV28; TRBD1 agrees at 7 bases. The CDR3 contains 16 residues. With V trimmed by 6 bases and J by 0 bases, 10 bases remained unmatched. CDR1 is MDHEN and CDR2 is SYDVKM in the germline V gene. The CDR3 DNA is TGTGCCAGCAGGCCTCTACAGGGGAGGGCTAACTATGGCTACACCTTC. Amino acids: CASRPLQGRANYGYTF.

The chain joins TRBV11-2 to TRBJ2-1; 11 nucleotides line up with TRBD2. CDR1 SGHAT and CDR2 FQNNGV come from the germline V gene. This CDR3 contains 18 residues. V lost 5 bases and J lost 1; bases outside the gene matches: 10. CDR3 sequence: CASSDPGGLAASYNEQFF. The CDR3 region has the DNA TGTGCCAGCAGCGACCCTGGGGGACTAGCGGCTTCCTACAATGAGCAGTTCTTC.

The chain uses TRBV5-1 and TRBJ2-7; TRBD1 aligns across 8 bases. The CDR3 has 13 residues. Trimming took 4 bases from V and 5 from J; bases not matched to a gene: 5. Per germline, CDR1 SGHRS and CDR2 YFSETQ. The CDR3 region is CASSNTGGNEQYF. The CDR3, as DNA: TGCGCCAGCAGCAATACAGGGGGTAACGAGCAGTACTTC.

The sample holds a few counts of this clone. This CDR3 reads CASSPEGPTSGSGETQYF. The CDR3 region has the DNA TGCGCCAGCAGCCCAGAGGGCCCCACTAGCGGGAGTGGGGAGACCCAGTACTTC. V is TRBV4-1 and J is TRBJ2-5, with 11 positions matching TRBD2. Germline V gene data show CDR1 as MGHRA and CDR2 as YSYEKL. The CDR3 extends over 18 amino acids. The V segment lost 4 bases and the J segment 5 bases; nucleotides outside the gene matches: 15.

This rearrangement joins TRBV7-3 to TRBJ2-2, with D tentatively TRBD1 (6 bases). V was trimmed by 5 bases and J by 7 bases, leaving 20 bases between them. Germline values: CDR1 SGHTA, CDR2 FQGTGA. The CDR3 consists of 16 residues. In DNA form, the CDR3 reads TGTGCCAGCAGCGCCGCCCCCACAGGGCTGGGCGGGGAGCTGTTTTTT. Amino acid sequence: CASSAAPTGLGGELFF. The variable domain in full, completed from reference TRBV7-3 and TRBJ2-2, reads GAGVSQTPSNKVTEKGKYVELRCDPISGHTALYWYRQSLGQGPEFLIYFQGTGAADDSGLPNDRFFAVRPEGSVSTLKIQRTERGDSAVYLCASSAAPTGLGGELFFGEGSRLTVL.

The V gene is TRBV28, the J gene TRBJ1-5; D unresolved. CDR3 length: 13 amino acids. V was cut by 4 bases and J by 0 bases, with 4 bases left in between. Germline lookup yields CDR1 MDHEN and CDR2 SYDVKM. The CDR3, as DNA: TGTGCCAGCAGTTATTATAGCAATCAGCCCCAGCATTTT. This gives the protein CASSYYSNQPQHF.

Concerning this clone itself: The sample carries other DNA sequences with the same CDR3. CDR3 sequence reads: CASSFRLAGRETQYF. For the CDR3, the DNA is TGTGCCAGCAGTTTTAGGCTAGCGGGGAGGGAGACCCAGTACTTC. The rearrangement links TRBV28 to TRBJ2-5, with 9 bases lining up with TRBD2. The CDR3 is 15 amino acids. CDR1 and CDR2 from the germline V gene are MDHEN and SYDVKM. V was pared by 3 bases and J by 5 bases, with 7 bases of the junction left unmatched.

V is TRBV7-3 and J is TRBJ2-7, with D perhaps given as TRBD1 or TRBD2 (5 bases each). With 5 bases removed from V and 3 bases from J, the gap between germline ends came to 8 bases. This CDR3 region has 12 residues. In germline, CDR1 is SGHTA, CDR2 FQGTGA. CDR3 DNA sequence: TGTGCCAGCAGCCGGGGCCGCTACGAGCAGTACTTC. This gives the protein CASSRGRYEQYF.

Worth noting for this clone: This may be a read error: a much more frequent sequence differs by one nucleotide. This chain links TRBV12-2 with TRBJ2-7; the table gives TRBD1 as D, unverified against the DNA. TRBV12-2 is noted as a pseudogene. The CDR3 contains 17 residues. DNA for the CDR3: TGTGTAAGTCGCTCCCTGGAGGAAATGGGACAAGCTTACGAGCAGTACTTC. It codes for CVSRSLEEMGQAYEQYF.

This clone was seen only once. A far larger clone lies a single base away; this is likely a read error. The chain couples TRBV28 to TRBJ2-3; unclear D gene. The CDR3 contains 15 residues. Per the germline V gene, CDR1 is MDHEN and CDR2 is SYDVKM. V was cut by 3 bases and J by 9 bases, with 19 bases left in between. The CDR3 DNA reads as TGTGCCAGCAGTTTTACGGCCCAAGTCCGCAAAACGCAGTATTTT. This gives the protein CASSFTAQVRKTQYF.